This entry describes one TCR beta chain. Sequencing used immunoSEQ multiplex PCR; TCRdb keeps in-frame clones, though not all of them. The repertoire holds some 640,000 clones, with 80% to 90% as singletons. This record comes from a study of shared T cell receptors in the human thymus. The CDR3 has 12 amino acids. V shed 4 bases and J shed 6 bases, with 13 bases lying between them. In germline, CDR1 is SQVTM, CDR2 ANQGSEA. These data are also associated with another study on human thymus T cells. That study adds: Resections from corrective heart surgery provided thymus tissue. Gene usage (both V and J) appeared biased in thymic and blood repertoires.

The TCR sequence derives from a boy in the first two years of life with a congenital heart defect. Source material: thymocytes. The chain employs TRBV29-1 and TRBJ2-7; perhaps TRBD1 as D (5 bases). CDR3: CSVGRTLREQYF. The CDR3 DNA reads as TGCAGCGTTGGTCGGACACTCCGCGAGCAGTACTTC.